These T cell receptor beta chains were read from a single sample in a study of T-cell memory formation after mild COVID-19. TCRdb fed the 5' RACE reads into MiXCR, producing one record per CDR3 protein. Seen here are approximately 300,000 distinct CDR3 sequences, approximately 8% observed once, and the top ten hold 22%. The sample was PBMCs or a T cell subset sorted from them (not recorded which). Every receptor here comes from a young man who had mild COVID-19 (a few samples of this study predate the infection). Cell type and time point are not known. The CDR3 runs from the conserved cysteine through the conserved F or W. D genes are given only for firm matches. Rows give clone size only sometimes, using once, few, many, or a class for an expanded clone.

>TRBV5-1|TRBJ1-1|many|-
TGCGCCAGCAGCTCTCCGGACGGGACTGAAGCTTTCTTT
CASSSPDGTEAFF
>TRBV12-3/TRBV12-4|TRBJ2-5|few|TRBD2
TGTGCCAGCAGCATGGGGGGACTACTGGAGACCCAGTACTTC
CASSMGGLLETQYF
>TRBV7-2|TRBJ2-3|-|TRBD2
TGTGCCAGCAGCTTCGTAGCGGGGGGGCCCCCAGATACGCAGTATTTT
CASSFVAGGPPDTQYF
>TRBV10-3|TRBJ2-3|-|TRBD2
TGTGCCACCCAAAACGGGGGGAGCACAGATACGCAGTATTTT
CATQNGGSTDTQYF
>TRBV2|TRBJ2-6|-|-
TGTGCCAGCAAGGGTGCTGGGGGCAACGTCCTGACTTTC
CASKGAGGNVLTF
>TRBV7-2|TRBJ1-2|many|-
TGTGCCAGCAGCAGTGCTGGCGGGCTTTTTTATGGCTACACCTTC
CASSSAGGLFYGYTF
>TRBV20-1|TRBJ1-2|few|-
TGCAGTGCTAGGGGGGAGGGCGGAGGCTACACCTTC
CSARGEGGGYTF
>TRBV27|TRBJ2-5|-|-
TGTGCCAGCAGCTCTCCCGCCCTGGGAGAGACCCAGTACTTC
CASSSPALGETQYF
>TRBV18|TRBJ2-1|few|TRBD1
TGTGCCAGCTCACCAGTCACAGGGGTGGAGAATGAGCAGTTCTTC
CASSPVTGVENEQFF
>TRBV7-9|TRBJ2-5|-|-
TGTGCCAGCAGCGGAATGGCTAGCTCGTACCAAGAGACCCAGTACTTC
CASSGMASSYQETQYF
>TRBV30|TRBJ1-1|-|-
TGTGCCTGGAGTGTATTATGGGGGAACACTGAAGCTTTCTTT
CAWSVLWGNTEAFF
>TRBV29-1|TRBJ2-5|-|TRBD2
TGCAGCGTGTCGACTAGCGGGGGGCCGAAAGAGACCCAGTACTTC
CSVSTSGGPKETQYF
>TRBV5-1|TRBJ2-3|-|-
TGCGCCAGCGGACTCCACACAGATACGCAGTATTTT
CASGLHTDTQYF
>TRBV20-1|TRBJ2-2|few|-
TGCAGTGCTAGAGATAAGGGGGCCGGGGAGCTGTTTTTT
CSARDKGAGELFF
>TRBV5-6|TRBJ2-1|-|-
TGTGCCAGCAGCTGGGGCACCACTGAGCAGTTCTTC
CASSWGTTEQFF
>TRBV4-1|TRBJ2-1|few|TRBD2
TGCGCCAGCAGCCCCTGGACTAGGGAGAATGAGCAGTTCTTC
CASSPWTRENEQFF
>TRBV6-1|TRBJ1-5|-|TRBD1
TGTGCCACCAAATTTACAGGGGGACCTAGCAATCAGCCCCAGCATTTT
CATKFTGGPSNQPQHF
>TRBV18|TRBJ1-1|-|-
TGTGCAGCCTCCCCGGTGGACACTGAAGCTTTCTTT
CAASPVDTEAFF
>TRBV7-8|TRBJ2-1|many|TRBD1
TGTGCCAGCAGCTTATACAGGGGTTATGGGAACAATGAGCAGTTCTTC
CASSLYRGYGNNEQFF
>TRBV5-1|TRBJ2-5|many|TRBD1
TGCGCCAGCAGCGGGACAGGTCGGGAGACCCAGTACTTC
CASSGTGRETQYF
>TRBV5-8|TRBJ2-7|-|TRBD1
TGTGCCAGCAGCTTTGCCGGGACAGGGGCCTACGAGCAGTACTTC
CASSFAGTGAYEQYF
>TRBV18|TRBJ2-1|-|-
TGTGCCACCGCGTATGAGGGGAGGGAGCAGTTCTTC
CATAYEGREQFF
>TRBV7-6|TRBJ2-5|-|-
TGTGCCAGCAGCTTTAAGGGAAGCCAAGAGACCCAGTACTTC
CASSFKGSQETQYF
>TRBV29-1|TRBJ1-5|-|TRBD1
TGCAGCGTTGCACAGGGGGGTATCAAACAGCCCCAGCATTTT
CSVAQGGIKQPQHF
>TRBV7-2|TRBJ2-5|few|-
TGTGCCAGCAGCTTTAATTCGGCGCGAGAGACCCAGTACTTC
CASSFNSARETQYF
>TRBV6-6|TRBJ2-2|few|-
TGTGCCAGCAGCCCACTCGGGACAAAAACCGGGGAGCTGTTTTTT
CASSPLGTKTGELFF
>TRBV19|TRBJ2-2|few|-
TGTGCCAGTATCTCGGGTGGTCGCGGGGAGCTGTTTTTT
CASISGGRGELFF
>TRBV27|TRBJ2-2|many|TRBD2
TGTGCCAGCAGTCCGGGACTAGTTGGAACCGGGGAGCTGTTTTTT
CASSPGLVGTGELFF
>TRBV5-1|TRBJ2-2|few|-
TGCGCCAGCAGCGGCGGTGGCTACGGGGGCCCGAACACCGGGGAGCTGTTTTTT
CASSGGGYGGPNTGELFF
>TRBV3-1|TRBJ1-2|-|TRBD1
TGTGCCAGCAGCCAGGACAGGTCCTATGGCTACACCTTC
CASSQDRSYGYTF
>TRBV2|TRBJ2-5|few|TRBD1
TGTGCCAGGGCACAGGGGCTGCAAGAGACCCAGTACTTC
CARAQGLQETQYF
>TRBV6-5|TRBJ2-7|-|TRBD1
TGTGCCAGCAGTCTCGCGGGACAGGGGTCCCACGAGCAGTACTTC
CASSLAGQGSHEQYF
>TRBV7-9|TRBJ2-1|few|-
TGTGCCAGCAGCTCCGAGGAAGGGTACAATGAGCAGTTCTTC
CASSSEEGYNEQFF
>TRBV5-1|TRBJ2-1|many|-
TGCGCCAGCAGCCAGCGGGGGGGGACAGGGAATGAGCAGTTCTTC
CASSQRGGTGNEQFF
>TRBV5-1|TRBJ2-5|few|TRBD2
TGCGCCAGCAGCGGCACGACTAGCAGGGCGGAGACCCAGTACTTC
CASSGTTSRAETQYF
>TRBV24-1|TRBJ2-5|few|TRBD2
TGTGCCACCTCCGGCGACAGCGGGGAGAACCAAGAGACCCAGTACTTC
CATSGDSGENQETQYF
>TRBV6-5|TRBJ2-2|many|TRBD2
TGTGCCAGCAGCTCACTGGCGGGGGCCGGGGAGCTGTTTTTT
CASSSLAGAGELFF
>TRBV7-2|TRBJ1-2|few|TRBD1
TGTGCCAGCAGCTTTTCCTCGGGGACAGCTAACTATGGCTACACCTTC
CASSFSSGTANYGYTF
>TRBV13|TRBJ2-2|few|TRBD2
TGTGCCAGCAGGCAGCGGGGCGGCGCGAACACCGGGGAGCTGTTTTTT
CASRQRGGANTGELFF
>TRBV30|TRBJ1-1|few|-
TGTGCCTGGAGCGGTCCTGAAGCTTTCTTT
CAWSGPEAFF
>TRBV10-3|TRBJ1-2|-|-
TGTGCCATCAGTGAGTCGGGATCGAACTCTCAGTATGGCTACACCTTC
CAISESGSNSQYGYTF
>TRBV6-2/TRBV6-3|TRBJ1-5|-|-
TGTGCCAGCAGTTACGAAGATAGGGGTCTCGCGAATCAGCCCCAGCATTTT
CASSYEDRGLANQPQHF
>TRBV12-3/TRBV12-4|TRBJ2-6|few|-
TGTGCCAGCAGCGCCGGGGCCAACGTCCTGACTTTC
CASSAGANVLTF
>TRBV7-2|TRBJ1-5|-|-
TGTGCCAGCAGCCGCTTCAAACAGCCCCAGCATTTT
CASSRFKQPQHF
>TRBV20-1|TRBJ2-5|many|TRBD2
TGCAGTGCCCCAGCGGGGGGGCCCCAAGAGACCCAGTACTTC
CSAPAGGPQETQYF
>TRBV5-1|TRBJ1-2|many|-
TGCGCCAGCAGCTACGACAGGCGGGGCTACACCTTC
CASSYDRRGYTF
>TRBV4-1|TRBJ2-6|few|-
TGCGCCAGCCGGGGGGCCAACGTCCTGACTTTC
CASRGANVLTF
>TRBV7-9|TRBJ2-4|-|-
TGTGCCAGCAGACAGGCCGGAGACATTCAGTACTTC
CASRQAGDIQYF
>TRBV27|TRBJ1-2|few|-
TGTGCCAGCAGTATCAAGGGGGAGGGTGGCTACACCTTC
CASSIKGEGGYTF
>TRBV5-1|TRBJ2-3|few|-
TGCGCCAGCAGCATCCGGGAACAGACCCACTTCACAGATACGCAGTATTTT
CASSIREQTHFTDTQYF
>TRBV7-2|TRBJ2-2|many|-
TGTGCCAGCAGCTTATTAACAGGTGCGACCGGGGAGCTGTTTTTT
CASSLLTGATGELFF
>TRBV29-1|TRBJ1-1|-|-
TGCAGCTGGGCGCGGGGGGCGAACACTGAAGCTTTCTTT
CSWARGANTEAFF
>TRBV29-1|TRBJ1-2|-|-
TGCAGCGTTGGAGGTGATCCTGGCTACACCTTC
CSVGGDPGYTF
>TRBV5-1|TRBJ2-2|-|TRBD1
TGCGCCAGCGGGGACGGGACAGTGACGGCCGGGGAGCTGTTTTTT
CASGDGTVTAGELFF
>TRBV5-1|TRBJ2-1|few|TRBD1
TGCGCCAGCAGCTTGCGGACAGGGTCCTACAATGAGCAGTTCTTC
CASSLRTGSYNEQFF